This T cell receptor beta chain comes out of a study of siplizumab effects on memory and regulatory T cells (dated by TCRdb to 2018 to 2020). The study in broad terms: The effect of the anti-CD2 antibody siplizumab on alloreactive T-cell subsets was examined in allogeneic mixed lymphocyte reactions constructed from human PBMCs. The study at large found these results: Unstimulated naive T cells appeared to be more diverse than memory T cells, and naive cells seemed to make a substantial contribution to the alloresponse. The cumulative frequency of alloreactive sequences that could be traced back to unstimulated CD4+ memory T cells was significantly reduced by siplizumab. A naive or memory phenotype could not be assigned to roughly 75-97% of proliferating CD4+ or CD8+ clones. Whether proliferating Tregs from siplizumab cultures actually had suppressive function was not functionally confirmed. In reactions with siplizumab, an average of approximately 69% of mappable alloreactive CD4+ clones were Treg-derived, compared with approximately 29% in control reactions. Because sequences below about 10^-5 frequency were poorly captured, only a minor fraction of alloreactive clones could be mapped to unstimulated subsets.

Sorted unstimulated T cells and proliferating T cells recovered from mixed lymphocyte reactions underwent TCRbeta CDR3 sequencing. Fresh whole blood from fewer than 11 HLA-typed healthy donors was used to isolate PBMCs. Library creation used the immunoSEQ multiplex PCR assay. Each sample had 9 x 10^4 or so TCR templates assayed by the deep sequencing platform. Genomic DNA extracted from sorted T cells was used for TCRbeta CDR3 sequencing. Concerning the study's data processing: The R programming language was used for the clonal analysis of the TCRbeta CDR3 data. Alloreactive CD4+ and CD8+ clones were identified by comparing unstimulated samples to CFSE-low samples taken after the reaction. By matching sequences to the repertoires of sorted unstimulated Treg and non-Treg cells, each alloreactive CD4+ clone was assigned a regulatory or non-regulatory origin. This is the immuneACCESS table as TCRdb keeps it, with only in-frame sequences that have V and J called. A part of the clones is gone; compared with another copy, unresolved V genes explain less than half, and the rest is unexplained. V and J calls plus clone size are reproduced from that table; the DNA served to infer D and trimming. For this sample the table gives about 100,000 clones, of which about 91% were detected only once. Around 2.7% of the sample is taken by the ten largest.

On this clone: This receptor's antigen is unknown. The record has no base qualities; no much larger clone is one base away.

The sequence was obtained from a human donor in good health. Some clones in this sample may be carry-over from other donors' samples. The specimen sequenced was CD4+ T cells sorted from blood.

The CDR3 is CASSIRTQWDTGELFF. The sequenced DNA is TGTGCCAGTAGCATTCGGACACAATGGGACACCGGGGAGCTGTTTTTT. This chain is built from TRBV19 and TRBJ2-2; perhaps TRBD1 is the D gene, with 5 bases matching. Reading the germline V gene (reference sequence) gives CDR1 LNHDA and CDR2 SQIVND. Including cysteine and phenylalanine, the CDR3 has 16 amino acids. Only the CDR3 part of the read is kept: 48 bases, read in frame from the first base. A distance of 17 bases separates the germline ends of V and J, which lose 6 bases and 3 bases respectively.